The sequence of this T cell receptor (beta chain) was determined in a study of OX40 agonist ivuxolimab in advanced cancers. Whole-study context: An agonistic anti-OX40 (CD134) antibody, ivuxolimab, was used to treat the patients. Three patients, one with hepatocellular carcinoma and two with cutaneous melanoma, achieved partial responses.

Profiling relied on immunoSEQ multiplex PCR, and the TCRdb table lists in-frame clones only, not all of them. Counted here are 20,000 or so clones, 84% occurring once; the ten biggest clones make up roughly two fifths. General study findings and limits: Some patients without response likewise showed low normalized clonal expansion. Antigen specificity was not determined for the expanded peripheral T cells.

Regarding this clone: What it binds is unknown.

The specimen comprised CD4+ or CD8+ T cells sorted from blood, sampled in a trial of the OX40 agonist ivuxolimab. The receptor was isolated from an adult with an advanced solid tumor such as melanoma, head and neck, liver or kidney cancer.

In nucleotides, the CDR3 is TGCGCCAGCAGCCCCGAGGAGAGGGCTCAATACGAGCAGTACTTC. Translating it yields CASSPEERAQYEQYF. The genes are TRBV4-1 and TRBJ2-7, with a weak D call TRBD2 (5 bases). Germline CDR1 reads MGHRA; CDR2 reads YSYEKL. Trimming cost V 4 bases and J 4 bases, with 17 bases left between them. The CDR3 extends over 15 amino acids.